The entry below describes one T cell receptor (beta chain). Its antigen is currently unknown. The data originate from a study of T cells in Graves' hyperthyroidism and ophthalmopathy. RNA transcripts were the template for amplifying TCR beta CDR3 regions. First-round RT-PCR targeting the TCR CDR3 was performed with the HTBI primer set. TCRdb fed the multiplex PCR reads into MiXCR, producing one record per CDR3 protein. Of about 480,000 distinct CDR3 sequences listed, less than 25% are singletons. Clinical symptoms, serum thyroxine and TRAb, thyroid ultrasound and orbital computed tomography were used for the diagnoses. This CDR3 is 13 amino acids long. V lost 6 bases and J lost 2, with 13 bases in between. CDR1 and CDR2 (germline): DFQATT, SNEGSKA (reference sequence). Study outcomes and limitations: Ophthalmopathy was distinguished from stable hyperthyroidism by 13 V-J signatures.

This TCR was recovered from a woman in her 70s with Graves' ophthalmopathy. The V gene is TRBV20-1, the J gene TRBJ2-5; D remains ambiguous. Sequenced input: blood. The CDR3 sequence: CSARRSPQETQYF. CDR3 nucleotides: TGCAGTGCGCGGAGATCTCCTCAAGAGACCCAGTACTTC.